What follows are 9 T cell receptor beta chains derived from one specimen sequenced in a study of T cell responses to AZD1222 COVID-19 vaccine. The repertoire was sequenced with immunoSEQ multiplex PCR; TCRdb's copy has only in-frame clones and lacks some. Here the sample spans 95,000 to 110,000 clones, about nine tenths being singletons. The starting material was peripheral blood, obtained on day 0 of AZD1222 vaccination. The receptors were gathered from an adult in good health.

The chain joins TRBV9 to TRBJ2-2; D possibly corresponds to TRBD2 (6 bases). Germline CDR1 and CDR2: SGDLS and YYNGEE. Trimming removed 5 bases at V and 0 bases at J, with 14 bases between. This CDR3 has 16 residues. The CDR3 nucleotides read TGTGCCAGCAGGGATCGGTGGGGGGCGAACACCGGGGAGCTGTTTTTT. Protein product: CASRDRWGANTGELFF.

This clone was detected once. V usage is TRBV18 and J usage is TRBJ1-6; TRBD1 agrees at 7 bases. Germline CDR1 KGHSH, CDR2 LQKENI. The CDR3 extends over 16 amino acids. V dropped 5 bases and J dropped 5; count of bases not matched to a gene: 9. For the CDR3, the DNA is TGTGCCAGCTCAACCCAAGACAGGGACAATAATTCACCCCTCCACTTT. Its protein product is CASSTQDRDNNSPLHF.

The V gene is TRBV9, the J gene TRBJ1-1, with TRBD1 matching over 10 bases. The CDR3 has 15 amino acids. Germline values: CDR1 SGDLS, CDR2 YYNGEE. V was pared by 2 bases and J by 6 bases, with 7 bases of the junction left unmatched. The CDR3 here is CASSVDGQGVAEAFF. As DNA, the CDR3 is TGTGCCAGCAGCGTCGACGGACAGGGGGTCGCTGAAGCTTTCTTT.

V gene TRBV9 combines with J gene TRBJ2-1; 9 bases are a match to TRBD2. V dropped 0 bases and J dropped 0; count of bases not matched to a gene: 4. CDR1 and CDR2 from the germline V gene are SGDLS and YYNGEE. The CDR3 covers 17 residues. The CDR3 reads CASSVGVAGDSYNEQFF. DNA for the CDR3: TGTGCCAGCAGCGTAGGGGTAGCGGGAGACTCCTACAATGAGCAGTTCTTC.

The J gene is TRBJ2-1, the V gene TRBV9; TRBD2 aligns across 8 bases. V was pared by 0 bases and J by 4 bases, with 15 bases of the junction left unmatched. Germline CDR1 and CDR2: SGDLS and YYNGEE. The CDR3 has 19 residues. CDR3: CASSVGGLSGRDFYNEQFF. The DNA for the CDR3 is TGTGCCAGCAGCGTAGGAGGCCTCTCCGGGAGGGACTTTTACAATGAGCAGTTCTTC.

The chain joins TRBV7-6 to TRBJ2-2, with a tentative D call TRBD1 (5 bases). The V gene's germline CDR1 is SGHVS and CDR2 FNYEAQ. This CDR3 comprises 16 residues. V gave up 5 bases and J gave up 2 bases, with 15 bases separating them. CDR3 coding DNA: TGTGCCAGCAGCCCTCGACAGATTACTAACACCGGGGAGCTGTTTTTT. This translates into CASSPRQITNTGELFF.

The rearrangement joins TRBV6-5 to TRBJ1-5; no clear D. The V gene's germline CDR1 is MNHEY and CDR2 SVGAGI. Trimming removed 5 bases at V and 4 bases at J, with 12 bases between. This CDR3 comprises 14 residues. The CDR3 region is CASSPGSKNQPQHF. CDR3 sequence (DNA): TGTGCCAGCAGTCCCGGGAGTAAGAATCAGCCCCAGCATTTT.

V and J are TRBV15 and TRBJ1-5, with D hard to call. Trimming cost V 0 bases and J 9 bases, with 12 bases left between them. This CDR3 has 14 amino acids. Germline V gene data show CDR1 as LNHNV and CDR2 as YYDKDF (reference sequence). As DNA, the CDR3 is TGTGCCACCAGCAGAGATCTGTATGCGGCGCCCCAGCATTTT. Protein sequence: CATSRDLYAAPQHF.

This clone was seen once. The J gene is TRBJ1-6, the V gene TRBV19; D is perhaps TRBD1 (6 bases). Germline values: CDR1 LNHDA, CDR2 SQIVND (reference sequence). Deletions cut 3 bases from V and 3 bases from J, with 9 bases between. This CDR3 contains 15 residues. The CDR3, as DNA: TGTGCCAGTAGTATTTTGGACAGCTATAATTCACCCCTCCACTTT. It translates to CASSILDSYNSPLHF. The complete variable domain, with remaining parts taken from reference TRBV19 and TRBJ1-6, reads DGGITQSPKYLFRKEGQNVTLSCEQNLNHDAMYWYRQDPGQGLRLIYYSQIVNDFQKGDIAEGYSVSREKKESFPLTVTSAQKNPTAFYLCASSILDSYNSPLHFGNGTRLTVT.